This T cell receptor (beta chain) was profiled in a study of early T cells in non-severe SARS-CoV-2 infection. In the study overall: The study sequenced bulk RNA from unsorted whole blood, with chains unpaired. Study-wide findings and caveats: Lookups in VDJdb leaned toward anti-spike CD8 responses and missed private and CD4 specificities.

This clonotype was observed a handful of times. Its antigen is unidentified. Individual cDNA molecules received unique molecular identifiers during library preparation. TCRdb ran MiXCR on the 5' RACE reads and lists one entry per CDR3 protein. This table holds some 77,000 distinct CDR3 sequences, about 15% found once. V was trimmed by 3 bases and J by 1 base, leaving 9 bases between them. Germline assignment: CDR1 ENHRY and CDR2 SYGVKD. This CDR3 region has 14 residues. The sequencing input was whole blood. The sequence derives from an adult who was a healthcare worker with PCR-confirmed SARS-CoV-2 infection or an uninfected control (not recorded which). The J gene is TRBJ2-5, the V gene TRBV10-3; D remains ambiguous. CDR3 in DNA: TGTGCCATCAGTGAAACTCCGCTCCAAGAGACCCAGTACTTC. Translating gives CAISETPLQETQYF.